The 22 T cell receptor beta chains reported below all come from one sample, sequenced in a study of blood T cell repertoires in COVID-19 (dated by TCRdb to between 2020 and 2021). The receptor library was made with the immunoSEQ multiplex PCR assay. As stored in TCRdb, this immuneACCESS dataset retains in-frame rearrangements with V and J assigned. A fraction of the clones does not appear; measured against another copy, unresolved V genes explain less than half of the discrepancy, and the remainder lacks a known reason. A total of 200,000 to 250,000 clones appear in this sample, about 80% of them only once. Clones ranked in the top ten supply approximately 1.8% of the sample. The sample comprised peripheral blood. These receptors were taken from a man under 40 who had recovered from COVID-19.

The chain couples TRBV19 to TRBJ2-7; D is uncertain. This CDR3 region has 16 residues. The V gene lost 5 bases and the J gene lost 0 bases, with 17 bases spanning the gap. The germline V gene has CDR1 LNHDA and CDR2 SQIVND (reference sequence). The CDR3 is CASSARKHSYSYEQYF. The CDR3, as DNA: TGTGCCAGTAGTGCCCGGAAACACAGTTACTCCTACGAGCAGTACTTC.

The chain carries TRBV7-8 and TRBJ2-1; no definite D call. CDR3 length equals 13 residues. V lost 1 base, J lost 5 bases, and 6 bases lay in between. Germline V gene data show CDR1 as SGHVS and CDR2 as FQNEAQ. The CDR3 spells CASSLVSDNEQFF. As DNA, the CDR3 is TGTGCCAGCAGCTTAGTTTCCGACAATGAGCAGTTCTTC.

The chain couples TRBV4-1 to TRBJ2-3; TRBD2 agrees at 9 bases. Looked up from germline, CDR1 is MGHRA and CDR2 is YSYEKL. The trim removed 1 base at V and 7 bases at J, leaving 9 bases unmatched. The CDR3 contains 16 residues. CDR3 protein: CASSQVRRGGRNTQYF. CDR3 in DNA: TGCGCCAGCAGCCAAGTGCGGCGGGGGGGCAGGAATACGCAGTATTTT.

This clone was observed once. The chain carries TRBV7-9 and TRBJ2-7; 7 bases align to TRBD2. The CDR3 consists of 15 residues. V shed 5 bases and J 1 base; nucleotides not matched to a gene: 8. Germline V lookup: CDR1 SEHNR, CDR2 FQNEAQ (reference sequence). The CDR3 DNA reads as TGTGCCAGCAGCCCAAGCGGGGACTCTTCCTACGAGCAGTACGTC. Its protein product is CASSPSGDSSYEQYV.

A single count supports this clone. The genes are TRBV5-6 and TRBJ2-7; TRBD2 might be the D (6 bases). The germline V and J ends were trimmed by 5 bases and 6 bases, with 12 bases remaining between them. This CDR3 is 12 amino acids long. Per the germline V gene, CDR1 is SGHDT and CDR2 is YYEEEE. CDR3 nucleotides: TGTGCCAGCAGGGAGGGCTTTGGCGAGCAGTACTTC. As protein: CASREGFGEQYF.

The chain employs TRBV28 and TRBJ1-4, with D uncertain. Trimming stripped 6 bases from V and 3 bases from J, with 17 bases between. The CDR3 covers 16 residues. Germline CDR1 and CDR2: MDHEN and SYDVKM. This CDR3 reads CASSSGSATANEKLFF. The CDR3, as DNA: TGTGCCAGCAGCTCCGGCTCGGCGACTGCTAATGAAAAACTGTTTTTT.

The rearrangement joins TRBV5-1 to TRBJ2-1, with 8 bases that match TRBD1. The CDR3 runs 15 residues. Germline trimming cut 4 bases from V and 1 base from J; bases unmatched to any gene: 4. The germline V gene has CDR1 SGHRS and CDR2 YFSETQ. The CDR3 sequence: CASSHRTGSYNEQFF. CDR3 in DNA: TGCGCCAGCAGCCATCGGACAGGGTCCTACAATGAGCAGTTCTTC.

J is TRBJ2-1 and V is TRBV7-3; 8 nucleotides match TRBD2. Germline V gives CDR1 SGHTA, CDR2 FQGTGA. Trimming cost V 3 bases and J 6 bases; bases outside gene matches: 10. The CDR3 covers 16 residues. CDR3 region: CASSFPGLAGTNEQFF. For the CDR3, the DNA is TGTGCCAGCAGCTTCCCCGGACTAGCCGGGACCAATGAGCAGTTCTTC.

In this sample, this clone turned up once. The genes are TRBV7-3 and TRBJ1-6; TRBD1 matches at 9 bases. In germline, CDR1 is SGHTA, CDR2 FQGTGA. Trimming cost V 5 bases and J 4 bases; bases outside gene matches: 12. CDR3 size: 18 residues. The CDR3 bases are TGTGCCAGCAGCCGCCGGGACAGGGAGAACTTTTATAATTCACCCCTCCACTTT. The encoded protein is CASSRRDRENFYNSPLHF.

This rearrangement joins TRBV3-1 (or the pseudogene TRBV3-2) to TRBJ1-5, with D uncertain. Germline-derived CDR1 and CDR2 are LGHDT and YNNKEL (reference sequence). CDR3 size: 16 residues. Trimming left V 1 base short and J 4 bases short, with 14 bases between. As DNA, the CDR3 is TGTGCCAGCAGCCAAGGGGCAGGACGGGAAAATCAGCCCCAGCATTTT. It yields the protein CASSQGAGRENQPQHF.

This chain's CDR3 is CASSLDTSGQETQYF. The CDR3 nucleotides read TGTGCCAGCAGCCTTGACACTAGCGGGCAAGAGACCCAGTACTTC. The gene calls are TRBV4-2 and TRBJ2-5; 9 nucleotides match TRBD2. Per the germline V gene, CDR1 is LGHNA and CDR2 is YNFKEQ. V gave up 4 bases and J gave up 2 bases; unmatched junction bases: 5. This CDR3 region has 15 residues.

The CDR3 coding sequence is TGTGCCAGCTCACCAGGGACTGGGAGCTCCTACGAGCAGTACTTC. Its translation: CASSPGTGSSYEQYF. The rearrangement links TRBV18 to TRBJ2-7; weak D call: TRBD2 (6 bases). CDR1 is KGHSH and CDR2 is LQKENI in the germline V gene. V dropped 2 bases and J dropped 0 bases, with 11 bases sitting between them. CDR3 size: 15 residues.

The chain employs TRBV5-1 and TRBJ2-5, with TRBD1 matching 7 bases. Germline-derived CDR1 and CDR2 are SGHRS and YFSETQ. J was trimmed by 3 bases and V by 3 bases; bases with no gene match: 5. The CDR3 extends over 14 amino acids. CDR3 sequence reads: CASSSGTGEETQYF. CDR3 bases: TGCGCCAGCAGCTCTGGAACAGGGGAAGAGACCCAGTACTTC.

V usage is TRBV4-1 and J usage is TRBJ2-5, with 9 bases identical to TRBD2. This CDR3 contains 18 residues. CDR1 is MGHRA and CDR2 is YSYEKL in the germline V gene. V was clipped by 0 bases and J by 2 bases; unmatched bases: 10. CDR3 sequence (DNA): TGCGCCAGCAGCCAAGATTGGGCTAGCGGGGTAGCTCAAGAGACCCAGTACTTC. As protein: CASSQDWASGVAQETQYF.

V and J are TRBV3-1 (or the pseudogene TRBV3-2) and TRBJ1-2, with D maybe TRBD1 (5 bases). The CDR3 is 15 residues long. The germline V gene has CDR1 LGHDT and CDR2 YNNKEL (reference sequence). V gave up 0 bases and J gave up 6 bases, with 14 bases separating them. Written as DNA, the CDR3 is TGTGCCAGCAGCCAAGATTTGCAGGGTTGGAATGGCTACACCTTC. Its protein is CASSQDLQGWNGYTF.

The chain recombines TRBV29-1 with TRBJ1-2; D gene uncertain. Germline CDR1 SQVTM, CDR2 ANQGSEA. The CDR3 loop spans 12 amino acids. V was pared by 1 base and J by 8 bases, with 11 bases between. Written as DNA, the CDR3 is TGCAGCGTTGAAGGGGAAGGGAGAGGCTACACCTTC. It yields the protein CSVEGEGRGYTF. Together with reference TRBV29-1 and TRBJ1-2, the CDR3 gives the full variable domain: SAVISQKPSRDICQRGTSLTIQCQVDSQVTMMFWYRQQPGQSLTLIATANQGSEATYESGFVIDKFPISRPNLTFSTLTVSNMSPEDSSIYLCSVEGEGRGYTFGSGTRLTVV.

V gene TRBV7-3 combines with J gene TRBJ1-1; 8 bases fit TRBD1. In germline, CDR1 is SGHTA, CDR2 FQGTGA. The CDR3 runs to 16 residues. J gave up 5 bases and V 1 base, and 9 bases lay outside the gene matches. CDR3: CASSLKARGRVTEAFF. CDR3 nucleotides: TGTGCCAGCAGCTTAAAAGCCAGGGGGCGGGTTACTGAAGCTTTCTTT.

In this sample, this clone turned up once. CDR3 in amino acids: CASSPAGQMNTEAFF. As DNA, the CDR3 is TGTGCCAGCAGCCCGGCGGGACAGATGAACACTGAAGCTTTCTTT. This chain uses TRBV9 with TRBJ1-1; 7 bases match TRBD1. The germline V gene has CDR1 SGDLS and CDR2 YYNGEE. The CDR3 has 15 amino acids. After removal of 4 bases from V and 0 bases from J, the junction contained 6 bases not matched to a gene.

DNA for the CDR3: TGTGCCAGCAGCACGCGACAGGCTAGCTCCTATAATTCACCCCTCCACTTT. Its protein is CASSTRQASSYNSPLHF. V is TRBV21-1 and J is TRBJ1-6; the D call of TRBD1 is as the table states it, not checked on the DNA. TRBV21-1 is described as a pseudogene. CDR3 length: 17 amino acids.

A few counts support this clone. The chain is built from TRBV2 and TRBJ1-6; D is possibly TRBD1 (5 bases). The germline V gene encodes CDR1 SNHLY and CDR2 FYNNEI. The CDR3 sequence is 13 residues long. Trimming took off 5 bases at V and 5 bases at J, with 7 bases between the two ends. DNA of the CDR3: TGTGCCAGCAGTCGGGGGAATAATTCACCCCTCCACTTT. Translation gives CASSRGNNSPLHF.

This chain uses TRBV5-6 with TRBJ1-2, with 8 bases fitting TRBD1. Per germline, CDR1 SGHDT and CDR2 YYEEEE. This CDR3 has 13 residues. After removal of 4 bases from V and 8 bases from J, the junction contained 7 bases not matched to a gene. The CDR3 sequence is CASSVQGAQGYTF. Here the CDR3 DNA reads TGTGCCAGCAGCGTTCAGGGGGCGCAAGGCTACACCTTC.

The CDR3 is CASSRGGTSFGTQYF. The DNA for the CDR3 is TGTGCCAGCAGCCGCGGAGGCACGAGTTTTGGGACCCAGTACTTC. V is TRBV3-1 (or the pseudogene TRBV3-2) and J is TRBJ2-5; maybe TRBD2 (5 bases). The CDR3 runs to 15 residues. V was trimmed by 4 bases and J by 7 bases, leaving 19 bases between them. Germline CDR1 and CDR2: LGHDT and YNNKEL (reference sequence).